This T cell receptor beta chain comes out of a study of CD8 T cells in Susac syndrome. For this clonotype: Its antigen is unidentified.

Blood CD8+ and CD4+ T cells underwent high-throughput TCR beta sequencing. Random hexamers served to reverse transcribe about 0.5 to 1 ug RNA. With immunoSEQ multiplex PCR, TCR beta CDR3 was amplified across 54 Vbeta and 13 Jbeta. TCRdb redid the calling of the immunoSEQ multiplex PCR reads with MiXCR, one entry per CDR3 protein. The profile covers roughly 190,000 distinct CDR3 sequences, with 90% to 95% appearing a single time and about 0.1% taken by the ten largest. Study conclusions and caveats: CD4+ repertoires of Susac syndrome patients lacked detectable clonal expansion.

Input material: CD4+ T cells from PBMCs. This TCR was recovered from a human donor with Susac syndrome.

CDR3: CASSLMGLEQETQYF. The DNA for the CDR3 is TGCGCCAGCAGCTTGATGGGACTCGAACAAGAGACCCAGTACTTC. V gene TRBV5-1 combines with J gene TRBJ2-5; weak D call: TRBD2 (6 bases). The V gene lost 1 base and the J gene lost 2 bases, with 12 bases spanning the gap. Germline-derived CDR1 and CDR2 are SGHRS and YFSETQ. This CDR3 has 15 amino acids.